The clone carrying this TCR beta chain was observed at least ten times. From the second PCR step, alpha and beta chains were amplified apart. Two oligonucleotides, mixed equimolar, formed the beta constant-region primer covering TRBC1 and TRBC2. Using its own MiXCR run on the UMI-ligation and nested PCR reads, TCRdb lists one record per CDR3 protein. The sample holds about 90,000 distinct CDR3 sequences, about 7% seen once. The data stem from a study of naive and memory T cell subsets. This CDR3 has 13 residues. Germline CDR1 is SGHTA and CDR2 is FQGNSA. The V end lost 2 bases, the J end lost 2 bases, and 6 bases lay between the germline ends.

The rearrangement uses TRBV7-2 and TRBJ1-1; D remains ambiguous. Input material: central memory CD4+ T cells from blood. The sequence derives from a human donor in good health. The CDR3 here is CASSLSQNTEAFF. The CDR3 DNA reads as TGTGCCAGCAGCTTATCACAAAACACTGAAGCTTTCTTT.